These 9 T cell receptor beta chains share one sample of origin, sequenced in a study of CDR3 diversity in severe acne. TCRdb independently ran MiXCR on the PCR reads; one entry per CDR3 protein. Among roughly 93,000 distinct CDR3 sequences listed, approximately 49% were seen once. Sequenced material: blood. All receptors derive from a male donor with severe acne vulgaris.

Comments on this clonotype: Being one base from a much bigger clone, this may be a read error. The chain carries TRBV7-3 and TRBJ2-2; TRBD1 agrees at 8 bases. There are 14 residues in the CDR3. Germline V gene data show CDR1 as SGHTA and CDR2 as FQGTGA. For the CDR3, the DNA is TGTGCCAGCAGACGGGACAGGAACGCCGGGGAGCTGTTTTTT. This translates into CASRRDRNAGELFF. Together with reference TRBV7-3 and TRBJ2-2, the CDR3 gives the full variable domain: GAGVSQTPSNKVTEKGKYVELRCDPISGHTALYWYRQSLGQGPEFLIYFQGTGAADDSGLPNDRFFAVRPEGSVSTLKIQRTERGDSAVYLCASRRDRNAGELFFGEGSRLTVL.

This clonotype was observed many times. The chain couples TRBV20-1 to TRBJ2-5, with unresolved D. The CDR3 loop spans 12 amino acids. The germline CDR1 and CDR2 sequences are DFQATT and SNEGSKA (reference sequence). V lost 6 bases to trimming and J lost 0 bases, with 8 bases between them. The CDR3 reads CSAVEDQETQYF. In DNA, the CDR3 is TGCAGTGCGGTAGAGGACCAAGAGACCCAGTACTTC.

Points on this clonotype: No conserved phenylalanine or tryptophan is present at the end of the CDR3, so a read error is the likely explanation. This rearrangement joins TRBV29-1 to TRBJ1-2; 12 nucleotides agree with TRBD1. J gave up 4 bases and V 5 bases, and 17 bases lay outside the gene matches. The CDR3 runs 18 residues. Germline V gene lookup returns CDR1 SQVTM and CDR2 ANQGSEA. CDR3: CSVILTGTGGGYGYGYTL. The CDR3, as DNA: TGCAGCGTTATACTAACCGGGACAGGGGGCGGTTACGGCTATGGCTACACCCTC.

Notes on this clonotype: This may be a read error: a much more frequent sequence differs by one nucleotide. Without the conserved terminal phenylalanine or tryptophan, this CDR3 likely stems from a read error. The V gene is TRBV10-3, the J gene TRBJ1-5; TRBD1 agrees at 7 bases. There are 13 residues in the CDR3. CDR1 ENHRY and CDR2 SYGVKD come from the germline V gene. Germline trimming cut 11 bases from V and 0 bases from J; bases unmatched to any gene: 4. CDR3 protein: CASRGYSNQPQHS. The CDR3 DNA reads TGTGCCTCCAGGGGGTATAGCAATCAGCCCCAGCATTCT.

This chain links TRBV24-1 with TRBJ2-7, with 9 bases fitting TRBD1. This CDR3 has 12 residues. Germline V gene lookup returns CDR1 KGHDR and CDR2 SFDVKD. V lost 9 bases and J lost 5; bases outside the gene matches: 4. Written as DNA, the CDR3 is TGTGCCACCGGACAGGGGTTAAACGAGCAGTACTTC. It encodes CATGQGLNEQYF.

In DNA, the CDR3 is TGTGCCACCAGTGATCCGGGACAGGGCACAGGAGGGAAGCAGTATTTT. This encodes CATSDPGQGTGGKQYF. The chain uses TRBV24-1 and TRBJ2-3; TRBD1 matches at 9 bases. The V gene's germline CDR1 is KGHDR and CDR2 SFDVKD. The CDR3 has 16 amino acids. Losses at the gene ends were 3 bases for V and 11 bases for J; bases not matched to a gene: 14.

V and J are TRBV12-3 or TRBV12-4 and TRBJ1-6; TRBD1 is a possible D gene (5 bases). This CDR3 contains 14 residues. The V end was cut by 3 bases, the J end by 8 bases, with 11 bases between. The CDR3 DNA sequence: TGTGCCAGCAGTTTTCGGGGGTGTGATTCACCCCTCCACTTT. Translating it yields CASSFRGCDSPLHF.

V usage is TRBV24-1 and J usage is TRBJ1-5; D is possibly TRBD1 (5 bases). V was pared by 7 bases and J by 0 bases, with 9 bases between. In germline, CDR1 is KGHDR, CDR2 SFDVKD. CDR3 length: 14 amino acids. The CDR3 reads CATRAGHSNQPQHF. The DNA for the CDR3 is TGTGCCACCAGGGCAGGGCATAGCAATCAGCCCCAGCATTTT.

This clonotype was seen many times. The J gene is TRBJ2-5, the V gene TRBV19, with 9 bases identical to TRBD1. Trimming cost V 5 bases and J 7 bases; bases outside gene matches: 8. This CDR3 region has 14 residues. Germline assignment: CDR1 LNHDA and CDR2 SQIVND (reference sequence). The CDR3 region has the DNA TGTGCCAGTAGTTTTGAAGCGGGACAGGGGACCCAGTACTTC. The encoded protein is CASSFEAGQGTQYF.